The 22 T cell receptor beta chains reported below all come from one sample, sequenced in a study of immunodeficiency. Measured with immunoSEQ multiplex PCR; TCRdb has only the in-frame clones, and not every one. The sample shows 3,400 or so clones, approximately 90% of them seen only once. Source material: CD8+ T cells from blood. All receptors come from a human donor in good health.

V and J are TRBV9 and TRBJ1-4; tentative D call: TRBD1 (6 bases). Per the germline V gene, CDR1 is SGDLS and CDR2 is YYNGEE. The CDR3 has 15 amino acids. Trimming took 4 bases from V and 4 from J, leaving 14 bases between them. CDR3 loop: CASSPSSDSNEKLFF. The CDR3 nucleotides are TGTGCCAGCAGCCCCTCATCGGACAGTAATGAAAAACTGTTTTTT.

The rearrangement joins TRBV28 to TRBJ2-2; maybe TRBD1 (6 bases). This CDR3 is 18 amino acids long. Germline V gene sequence: CDR1 MDHEN, CDR2 SYDVKM. The germline V and J ends were trimmed by 4 bases and 0 bases, with 18 bases remaining between them. In DNA form, the CDR3 reads TGTGCCAGCAGTTCGAAGGGGGTGACCTTCACGAACACCGGGGAGCTGTTTTTT. Amino acids: CASSSKGVTFTNTGELFF.

V is TRBV6-5 and J is TRBJ2-1; 14 bases line up with TRBD2. The CDR3 covers 13 residues. J gave up 7 bases and V 8 bases, and 1 base lay outside the gene matches. Germline assignment: CDR1 MNHEY and CDR2 SVGAGI. CDR3 in amino acids: CASGLAGGNEQFF. The CDR3 region has the DNA TGTGCCAGCGGACTAGCGGGGGGTAATGAGCAGTTCTTC.

The rearrangement links TRBV9 to TRBJ2-5, with no clear D. The germline V and J ends were trimmed by 3 bases and 1 base, with 4 bases remaining between them. The CDR3 sequence is 12 residues long. CDR1 is SGDLS and CDR2 is YYNGEE in the germline V gene. CDR3 sequence reads: CASSDGQETQYF. The CDR3 DNA sequence: TGTGCCAGCAGCGACGGCCAAGAGACCCAGTACTTC.

The DNA for the CDR3 is TGTGCCAGCAGTTCCCTGGCAGGGCGAGGTGAAGCTTTCTTT. Translated, it gives CASSSLAGRGEAFF. The gene calls are TRBV27 and TRBJ1-1, with a tentative D call TRBD1 (5 bases). V lost 4 bases, J lost 7 bases, and 16 bases lay in between. The CDR3 runs to 14 residues. Germline loops: CDR1 MNHEY, CDR2 SMNVEV (reference sequence).

The gene calls are TRBV19 and TRBJ1-1; D unclear. The length of the CDR3 is 11 residues. With 4 bases removed from V and 8 bases from J, the gap between germline ends came to 8 bases. The germline V gene encodes CDR1 LNHDA and CDR2 SQIVND (reference sequence). This chain's CDR3 is CASSTRGEAFF. Written as DNA, the CDR3 is TGTGCCAGTAGTACCCGCGGGGAAGCTTTCTTT.

V usage is TRBV2 and J usage is TRBJ1-5; maybe TRBD1 (5 bases). The germline V gene has CDR1 SNHLY and CDR2 FYNNEI. Trimming took 0 bases from V and 2 from J, leaving 17 bases between them. This CDR3 has 18 amino acids. CDR3 sequence: CASSEAKGLEVGNQPQHF. The CDR3 coding sequence is TGTGCCAGCAGTGAAGCAAAGGGGTTGGAGGTGGGCAATCAGCCCCAGCATTTT.

V and J are TRBV27 and TRBJ1-2, with 7 bases that match TRBD1. Germline trimming cut 6 bases from V and 7 bases from J; bases unmatched to any gene: 17. From germline, CDR1 is MNHEY and CDR2 SMNVEV (reference sequence). The CDR3 is made up of 16 amino acids. CDR3 residues: CASSHGGIDRASGYTF. The CDR3 DNA reads as TGTGCCAGCAGCCACGGGGGGATTGACAGGGCGAGTGGCTACACCTTC.

The V and J genes are TRBV9 and TRBJ2-7; 12 positions agree with TRBD2. The length of the CDR3 is 14 residues. From germline, CDR1 is SGDLS and CDR2 YYNGEE. The ends lost 3 bases at V and 5 bases at J; junction bases unmatched: 3. CDR3 DNA sequence: TGTGCCAGCAGCGAAGGACTAGCGGGAAACGAGCAGTACTTC. Amino acids: CASSEGLAGNEQYF.

The table lists this clone with a few counts. The V and J genes are TRBV28 and TRBJ2-3; possible D gene TRBD2, 5 bases. Trimming pared 3 bases from V and 5 bases from J, leaving 18 bases between. The CDR3 sequence is 16 residues long. In germline, CDR1 is MDHEN, CDR2 SYDVKM. CDR3 region: CASSLVRTYGEDTQYF. The DNA for the CDR3 is TGTGCCAGCAGTTTGGTTCGGACTTATGGGGAAGATACGCAGTATTTT.

This clone was recorded only once. V usage is TRBV6-4 and J usage is TRBJ2-3, with 11 positions matching TRBD1. Germline CDR1 reads MRHNA; CDR2 reads SNTAGT. The ends lost 0 bases at V and 4 bases at J; junction bases unmatched: 0. This CDR3 region has 15 residues. The CDR3 bases are TGTGCCAGCAGTGACTCGGGACAGGGGGCAGATACGCAGTATTTT. Protein product: CASSDSGQGADTQYF.

With respect to this clone: An end of the junction does not agree with germline; a read error may underlie this. The chain employs TRBV29-1 and TRBJ2-2; TRBD1 is a possible D gene (6 bases). Per germline, CDR1 SQVTM and CDR2 ANQGSEA. This CDR3 has 15 amino acids. The CDR3 reads CSAESTDRNTGELFF. CDR3 sequence (DNA): TGCAGCGCTGAAAGTACGGACAGAAACACCGGGGAGCTGTTTTTT.

The chain is built from TRBV13 and TRBJ2-1; 13 bases align to TRBD2. The CDR3 has 17 residues. With 5 bases clipped from V and 2 bases from J, the junction kept 6 bases outside the gene matches. The germline V gene has CDR1 PRHDT and CDR2 FYEKMQ (reference sequence). CDR3 sequence (DNA): TGTGCCAGCAGCGCCAGACTAGCGGGGGGACCCTACAATGAGCAGTTCTTC. Translation: CASSARLAGGPYNEQFF. The variable domain in full, with the rest retrieved from reference TRBV13 and TRBJ2-1, is AAGVIQSPRHLIKEKRETATLKCYPIPRHDTVYWYQQGPGQDPQFLISFYEKMQSDKGSIPDRFSAQQFSDYHSELNMSSLELGDSALYFCASSARLAGGPYNEQFFGPGTRLTVL.

This sequence joins TRBV4-2 and TRBJ2-3; D perhaps matches TRBD2 (5 bases). Deletions cut 3 bases from V and 0 bases from J, with 13 bases between. CDR3 length: 16 residues. CDR1 is LGHNA, CDR2 YNFKEQ, per germline. The CDR3 region is CASSHITSSSTDTQYF. In nucleotides, the CDR3 is TGTGCCAGCAGCCACATAACTAGTTCTAGCACAGATACGCAGTATTTT.

The chain couples TRBV27 to TRBJ2-3; 7 nucleotides align to TRBD2. Germline V lookup: CDR1 MNHEY, CDR2 SMNVEV (reference sequence). CDR3 length: 16 amino acids. The junction had 12 bases not matched to a gene; V was cut back by 7 bases and J by 2 bases. CDR3 protein: CASTPSGIGVTDTQYF. The CDR3, as DNA: TGTGCCAGCACCCCCAGCGGGATTGGTGTCACAGATACGCAGTATTTT.

The J gene is TRBJ2-1, the V gene TRBV4-1; tentative D call: TRBD2 (6 bases). Germline V gene lookup returns CDR1 MGHRA and CDR2 YSYEKL. The CDR3 is 15 amino acids. Trimming took 6 bases from V and 5 from J, leaving 17 bases between them. CDR3 DNA: TGCGCCAGCAGACCCACCGGGGGAACGGACAATGAGCAGTTCTTC. Protein product: CASRPTGGTDNEQFF.

This chain joins TRBV15 and TRBJ1-2, with 12 bases matching TRBD1. The CDR3 is made up of 19 amino acids. Losses at the gene ends were 0 bases for V and 4 bases for J; bases not matched to a gene: 12. In germline, CDR1 is LNHNV, CDR2 YYDKDF (reference sequence). This chain's CDR3 is CATSRDGRGQGAPIYGYTF. The CDR3, as DNA: TGTGCCACCAGCAGAGATGGTCGGGGACAGGGGGCGCCTATCTATGGCTACACCTTC.

This clone was recorded a few times. The rearrangement joins TRBV6-5 to TRBJ1-2; D is unclear. The CDR3 consists of 14 residues. Germline V CDR1 and CDR2: MNHEY, SVGAGI. V lost 0 bases and J 2 bases, leaving 7 bases between the germline ends. The chain's CDR3 is CASSYSRDNYGYTF. The CDR3 bases are TGTGCCAGCAGTTACTCGAGAGACAACTATGGCTACACCTTC.

This clone is a singleton in its sample. The sample contains more than one DNA sequence encoding this CDR3. This chain joins TRBV27 and TRBJ2-7, with 8 bases identical to TRBD1. V shed 10 bases and J 2 bases; nucleotides not matched to a gene: 7. CDR3 length: 13 residues. Germline CDR1 MNHEY, CDR2 SMNVEV (reference sequence). The CDR3 DNA sequence: TGTGCCACTGCACTACAGGGGGCCTACGAGCAGTACTTC. This codes for CATALQGAYEQYF.

The chain recombines TRBV2 with TRBJ1-5, with TRBD1 as a possible D gene (5 bases). Trimming stripped 3 bases from V and 2 bases from J, with 14 bases between. The CDR3 spans 16 residues. Germline V gene sequence: CDR1 SNHLY, CDR2 FYNNEI. CDR3 bases: TGTGCCAGCAGTGAGGGTTCCCAGGGCCGCAATCAGCCCCAGCATTTT. It codes for CASSEGSQGRNQPQHF.

The gene calls are TRBV27 and TRBJ2-3; D remains ambiguous. Germline loops: CDR1 MNHEY, CDR2 SMNVEV (reference sequence). The ends were cut back, 5 bases at V and 2 bases at J, with 11 bases in the middle. This CDR3 region has 14 residues. CDR3 sequence (DNA): TGTGCCAGCAGTAAGCTTGGGAACACAGATACGCAGTATTTT. Protein sequence: CASSKLGNTDTQYF.

This clone occurred once. V and J are TRBV4-2 and TRBJ2-1; D remains unclear. Trimming stripped 4 bases from V and 7 bases from J, with 8 bases between. Per germline, CDR1 LGHNA and CDR2 YNFKEQ. The CDR3 runs to 12 residues. This CDR3 is CASSPTLNEQFF. CDR3 sequence (DNA): TGTGCCAGCAGCCCTACCTTGAATGAGCAGTTCTTC.